This T cell receptor beta chain appears in the sequencing data of a study of blood T cell repertoires in COVID-19. Turning to the study itself: The United States, Italy and Spain supplied acute and convalescent COVID-19 samples. Nucleic acid was either cDNA or gDNA, and it came from T cells, B-cell-depleted T cells, or PBMCs.

Germline trimming cut 1 base from V and 4 bases from J; bases unmatched to any gene: 4. The germline CDR1 and CDR2 sequences are SGHNT and YYREEE (reference sequence). The CDR3 sequence is 15 residues long. In the original analysis: Counts of nucleated cells, estimated from reference gene primer amplification, were obtained. This table comes from immunoSEQ multiplex PCR, and its TCRdb copy is limited to in-frame clones, with some not included. That table furnishes V, J and clone size, whereas the DNA furnished D and trimming. The table has approximately 140,000 clones, roughly 90% seen once. V and J are TRBV5-4 and TRBJ2-2, with 7 nucleotides matching TRBD1. The origin of this receptor is a man in his sixties or seventies with active COVID-19. The sample consisted of peripheral blood. The CDR3 DNA is TGTGCCAGCAGCTTGAGGGGGCGGATCACCGGGGAGCTGTTTTTT. Its protein product is CASSLRGRITGELFF. Drawing the rest from reference TRBV5-4 and TRBJ2-2, the complete variable domain is ETGVTQSPTHLIKTRGQQVTLRCSSQSGHNTVSWYQQALGQGPQFIFQYYREEENGRGNFPPRFSGLQFPNYSSELNVNALELDDSALYLCASSLRGRITGELFFGEGSRLTVL.